This T cell receptor beta chain stems from a study of T cells in Graves' hyperthyroidism and ophthalmopathy. Losses at the gene ends were 7 bases for V and 2 bases for J; bases not matched to a gene: 8. The CDR3 totals 15 residues. The germline V gene encodes CDR1 MDHEN and CDR2 SYDVKM. Regarding the study as a whole: Most thyroid clonotypes expanded above 0.001 were also detected in blood.

Patients aged 18 to 65 with hyperthyroidism were newly diagnosed, with duration under 2 months. Uncontrolled infection, other autoimmune disease, pregnancy or lactation barred patients from enrollment. The blood sample dates from first hyperthyroidism diagnosis, preceding any ophthalmopathy symptoms. The TCR beta CDR3 regions underwent amplification using RNA transcripts as the source. RT-PCR in the first round (using the HTBI primer set) targeted the TCR CDR3. TCRdb re-analysed the multiplex PCR reads in MiXCR, keeping a single row per CDR3 protein. The sample shows over 250,000 distinct CDR3 sequences, about 25% of them seen only once. Comments on this clonotype: Its antigen remains unidentified.

The gene calls are TRBV28 and TRBJ2-7, with TRBD2 matching over 10 bases. This receptor was obtained from a man aged 40-49 years with Graves' hyperthyroidism that later progressed to Graves' ophthalmopathy. The sequenced sample consisted of blood. The CDR3 DNA is TGTGCCAGCAAAAAACTAGCGGGGACTGCCTACGAGCAGTACTTC. It specifies CASKKLAGTAYEQYF.